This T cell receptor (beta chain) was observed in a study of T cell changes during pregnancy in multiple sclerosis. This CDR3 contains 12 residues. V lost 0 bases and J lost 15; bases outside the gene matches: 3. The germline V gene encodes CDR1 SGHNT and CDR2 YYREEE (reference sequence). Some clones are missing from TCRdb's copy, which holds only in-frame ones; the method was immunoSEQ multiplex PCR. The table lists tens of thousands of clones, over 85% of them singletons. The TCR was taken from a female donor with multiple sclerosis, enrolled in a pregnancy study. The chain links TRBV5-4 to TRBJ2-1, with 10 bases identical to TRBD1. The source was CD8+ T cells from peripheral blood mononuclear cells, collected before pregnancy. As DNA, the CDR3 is TGTGCCAGCAGCTTGGGGGACAGGGGTAGGTTCTTC. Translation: CASSLGDRGRFF.